The source of this T cell receptor beta chain is a study of technical replicates of blood from four donors. Assay: immunoSEQ multiplex PCR; the TCRdb copy retains only in-frame clones and omits some. The top ten hold 0.25% to 0.35% of the sample, which has 65,000 to 95,000 clones, around 90% seen once. The CDR3 covers 17 residues. Germline trimming cut 1 base from V and 5 bases from J; bases unmatched to any gene: 8. Germline V gene sequence: CDR1 LNHDA, CDR2 SQIVND (reference sequence). Sequencing was done on a sample of T cells isolated from PBMCs. This TCR was recovered from a human donor in good health. The chain employs TRBV19 and TRBJ1-5; TRBD1 matches at 10 bases. CDR3 DNA sequence: TGTGCCAGTAGTATAGGTCACGGACAGGGGGTCGATCAGCCCCAGCATTTT. Its protein product is CASSIGHGQGVDQPQHF.